Sequencing of this TCR beta chain was carried out in a study of CD4 T cells in relation to SARS-CoV-2 and coronaviruses. Before the COVID-19 pandemic, during about 2010-2018, CD4+ T cells were taken from unexposed donors. The cells were cultured for 9 to 11 days before CD4+ T cells were isolated. Assay: immunoSEQ multiplex PCR; the TCRdb copy retains only in-frame clones and omits some. Here the sample spans some 21,000 clones, under 80% being singletons. For this clone: The antigen remains unidentified.

The source is a human donor in good health. The specimen was CD4+ T cells from PBMCs, cultured in vitro.

The CDR3 DNA sequence: TGTGCCAGCAGCTCTTTACAGGGGGCAGGGACCACTGAAGCTTTCTTT. Translation gives CASSSLQGAGTTEAFF. This rearrangement joins TRBV7-8 to TRBJ1-1; 9 bases are a match to TRBD1. The germline V gene has CDR1 SGHVS and CDR2 FQNEAQ. This CDR3 has 16 amino acids. V lost 4 bases to trimming and J lost 4 bases; unmatched junction nucleotides: 10. The full variable domain, its missing parts supplied by reference TRBV7-8 and TRBJ1-1, is GAGVSQSPRYKVAKRGQDVALRCDPISGHVSLFWYQQALGQGPEFLTYFQNEAQLDKSGLPSDRFFAERPEGSVSTLKIQRTQQEDSAVYLCASSSLQGAGTTEAFFGQGTRLTVV.